Below are 17 T cell receptor beta chains sequenced from a single sample in a study of CXCR3-negative and CXCR3-positive naive CD8 T cells. Points from the study as a whole: CXCR3-positive naive cells carried more hydrophobic TRB CDR3s than CXCR3-negative ones.

No antigens are known for them. Via 5' RACE with UMI labels, TRB cDNA libraries were prepared. TCRdb reprocessed the 5' RACE reads and keeps a single row for each CDR3 protein, giving no DNA. This sample contains about 90,000 distinct CDR3 sequences. The source material was naive CXCR3+ CD8+ T cells from blood. Regarding subset: CD45RO-CCR7+CD27+CD95- naive CD8+ T cells expressing CXCR3 (TNR3+). The receptors shown here come from a human donor in good health. Some clones in this sample may be carry-over from other donors' samples.

This chain uses TRBV28 with TRBJ2-7. Germline assignment: CDR1 MDHEN and CDR2 SYDVKM. There are 11 residues in the CDR3. This chain's CDR3 is CASGDSYEQYF.

J is TRBJ1-5 and V is TRBV4-3; TCRdb calls TRBD1, which cannot be checked without DNA. CDR1 and CDR2 from the germline V gene are LGHNA and YSLEER. This CDR3 is 16 amino acids long. CDR3 residues: CASSQLSGTGGQPQHF.

The chain combines TRBV20-1 with TRBJ2-7. CDR1 DFQATT and CDR2 SNEGSKA come from the germline V gene (reference sequence). CDR3 length equals 14 residues. CDR3 sequence: CSAREGSSIYEQYF.

V and J are TRBV23-1 and TRBJ2-3; TCRdb indicates TRBD2, and absent DNA this call remains unverified. TRBV23-1 is noted as an ORF with a role that remains uncertain. This CDR3 is built from 18 residues. CDR3 residues: CASSQLGEKDSSTDTQYF.

This rearrangement joins TRBV7-9 to TRBJ2-7; TCRdb gives TRBD1 as the D gene, but with no DNA this cannot be confirmed. Germline CDR1 and CDR2: SEHNR and FQNEAQ (reference sequence). The CDR3 length is 15 residues. CDR3 residues: CASSFLRTGSDEQYF.

The chain couples TRBV20-1 to TRBJ2-7; there is no DNA to check the TCRdb D call of TRBD1. The CDR3 has 14 residues. Germline assignment: CDR1 DFQATT and CDR2 SNEGSKA (reference sequence). CDR3 sequence: CSARAGQGFYEQYF.

The chain joins TRBV20-1 to TRBJ2-7; with no DNA, the TCRdb D assignment of TRBD1 cannot be verified. This CDR3 spans 13 amino acids. Looked up from germline, CDR1 is DFQATT and CDR2 is SNEGSKA (reference sequence). The CDR3: CSAREDRDYEQYF.

This chain links TRBV20-1 with TRBJ1-2; the TRBD1 assignment by TCRdb is unverifiable without DNA. The CDR3 totals 12 residues. Germline values: CDR1 DFQATT, CDR2 SNEGSKA (reference sequence). CDR3 residues: CSALKGEHGYTF.

V is TRBV9 and J is TRBJ1-1; lacking DNA, the TRBD1 call made by TCRdb goes unchecked. The germline gives CDR1 SGDLS, CDR2 YYNGEE. The CDR3 is 12 amino acids. This chain's CDR3 is CASRGLGPEAFF. Supplemented by reference TRBV9 and TRBJ1-1, the full variable domain reads DSGVTQTPKHLITATGQRVTLRCSPRSGDLSVYWYQQSLDQGLQFLIQYYNGEERAKGNILERFSAQQFPDLHSELNLSSLELGDSALYFCASRGLGPEAFFGQGTRLTVV.

The chain is built from TRBV7-6 and TRBJ1-2; TCRdb lists TRBD1, though no DNA is available to test this call. The germline V gene has CDR1 SGHVS and CDR2 FNYEAQ. The CDR3 sequence is 15 residues long. The CDR3 protein is CASSSTIGQNYGYTF.

V and J are TRBV4-2 and TRBJ2-1; there is no DNA to check the TCRdb D call of TRBD2. From germline, CDR1 is LGHNA and CDR2 YNFKEQ. This CDR3 comprises 15 residues. This CDR3 reads CASSQESGAVDEQFF.

The chain uses TRBV20-1 and TRBJ2-5. The germline V gene has CDR1 DFQATT and CDR2 SNEGSKA (reference sequence). This CDR3 has 13 residues. This CDR3 is CSASSAATETQYF.

The chain carries TRBV12-3 or TRBV12-4 and TRBJ2-1. This CDR3 spans 13 amino acids. Here the CDR3 reads CASSLNQVDEQFF.

V usage is TRBV12-5 and J usage is TRBJ2-1. Germline V lookup: CDR1 LGHNT, CDR2 FRNRAP. The CDR3 loop spans 12 amino acids. The CDR3 here is CASGFVGNEQFF. The whole variable domain, remainder taken from reference TRBV12-5 and TRBJ2-1, is DARVTQTPRHKVTEMGQEVTMRCQPILGHNTVFWYRQTMMQGLELLAYFRNRAPLDDSGMPKDRFSAEMPDATLATLKIQPSEPRDSAVYFCASGFVGNEQFFGPGTRLTVL.

The chain links TRBV12-3 or TRBV12-4 to TRBJ2-2. The CDR3 runs 11 residues. The CDR3: CASSKGGELFF.

The rearrangement uses TRBV7-9 and TRBJ1-6; there is no DNA to check the TCRdb D call of TRBD1. This CDR3 spans 18 amino acids. CDR1 is SEHNR and CDR2 is FQNEAQ in the germline V gene (reference sequence). CDR3 region: CASSLPGQASSYNSPLHF. The variable domain in full, completed from reference TRBV7-9 and TRBJ1-6, reads DTGVSQNPRHKITKRGQNVTFRCDPISEHNRLYWYRQTLGQGPEFLTYFQNEAQLEKSRLLSDRFSAERPKGSFSTLEIQRTEQGDSAMYLCASSLPGQASSYNSPLHFGNGTRLTVT.

The rearrangement links TRBV27 to TRBJ2-7; the D call of TRBD1 rests on TCRdb alone, since no DNA is present to check it. This CDR3 contains 14 residues. The germline V gene encodes CDR1 MNHEY and CDR2 SMNVEV (reference sequence). The CDR3 is CASSAGAGPYEQYF.